This T cell receptor (beta chain) came from a study of CD8 T cells in ankylosing spondylitis. General study points: Peripheral blood samples showed relatively rare disease-linked clones, and these clones were CD8+. Blood from ankylosing spondylitis patients appeared to carry a characteristic roughly 8-variant TCR beta motif.

TCRdb re-analysed the 5' RACE reads in MiXCR, keeping a single row per CDR3 protein. The repertoire has 80,000 to 90,000 distinct CDR3 sequences, approximately 30% of them found once; the top ten carry around three fifths. This CDR3 spans 12 amino acids. V was cut by 3 bases and J by 4 bases, with 6 bases left in between. The germline V gene encodes CDR1 DFQATT and CDR2 SNEGSKA (reference sequence). This clonotype showed up just once. What it binds is unknown. The material sequenced was blood, either unsorted or a sorted T cell fraction (not recorded which). The chain has TRBV20-1 and TRBJ2-2; D might be TRBD1 (6 bases). This TCR was recovered from a male donor with ankylosing spondylitis or in good health (not recorded which). The CDR3 reads CSASRGTGELFF. The DNA for the CDR3 is TGCAGTGCTAGCAGGGGCACCGGGGAGCTGTTTTTT.